This T cell receptor (beta chain) was sequenced for a study of glioma-infiltrating T cells after dendritic cell vaccination. Study-level information: Dendritic cells derived from monocytes and pulsed with autologous tumor lysate formed the vaccine. Patients received three intradermal dendritic cell vaccine injections at biweekly intervals.

Primers: 60 V beta forward and 13 J beta reverse. Assay used: immunoSEQ multiplex PCR; TCRdb lists only in-frame clones, some missing. The sample has 90,000 or so clones; more than 75% are singletons. Germline V gives CDR1 MNHEY, CDR2 SMNVEV (reference sequence). Trimming removed 7 bases from V and 1 base from J, with 15 bases in between. This CDR3 region has 15 residues. On this clone: Its antigen is undetermined.

Findings and limits, study-wide: Complete blood and tumor specimen sets were limited to few patients.

The chain joins TRBV27 to TRBJ2-3; perhaps TRBD2 as D (7 bases). The sequencing used blood, collected before dendritic cell vaccination. The source is a human donor with glioblastoma. The DNA of the CDR3 is TGTGCCAGCACCCCTGCGGGGGCCCGCACAGATACGCAGTATTTT. Translating it yields CASTPAGARTDTQYF.